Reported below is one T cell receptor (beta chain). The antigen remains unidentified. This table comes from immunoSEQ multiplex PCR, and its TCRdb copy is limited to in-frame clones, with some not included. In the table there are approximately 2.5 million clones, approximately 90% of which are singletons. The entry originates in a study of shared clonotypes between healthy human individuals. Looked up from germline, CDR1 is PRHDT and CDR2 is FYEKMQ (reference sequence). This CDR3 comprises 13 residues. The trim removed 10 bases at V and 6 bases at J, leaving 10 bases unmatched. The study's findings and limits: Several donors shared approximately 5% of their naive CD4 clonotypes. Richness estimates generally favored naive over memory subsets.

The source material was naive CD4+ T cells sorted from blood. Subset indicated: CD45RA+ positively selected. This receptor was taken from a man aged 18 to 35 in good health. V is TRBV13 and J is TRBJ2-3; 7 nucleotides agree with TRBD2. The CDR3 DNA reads TGTGCCACCCGGGCGGGAGTGTCGGATACGCAGTATTTT. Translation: CATRAGVSDTQYF.